The next 20 T cell receptor beta chains were all read from a single sample in a study of blood T cell repertoires in COVID-19. The method was immunoSEQ multiplex PCR; TCRdb's version includes in-frame clones alone and lacks a portion of them. The profile shows 200,000 to 300,000 clones, approximately 83% of them singletons. The specimen sequenced was peripheral blood. The receptors stem from a woman aged 30 to 39 who had recovered from COVID-19.

CDR3 region: CASSQDPRGSGAGELFF. CDR3 nucleotide sequence: TGCGCCAGCAGCCAGGACCCCCGGGGTAGCGGGGCCGGGGAGCTGTTTTTT. The chain has TRBV4-1 and TRBJ2-2, with 8 positions matching TRBD2. Looked up from germline, CDR1 is MGHRA and CDR2 is YSYEKL. V trimming: 3 bases; J trimming: 6 bases; junction bases outside the gene matches: 12. This CDR3 is 17 amino acids long.

The chain is built from TRBV6-1 and TRBJ2-3; TRBD2 aligns across 9 bases. Germline V lookup: CDR1 MNHNS, CDR2 SASEGT. The CDR3 covers 18 residues. Trimming removed 1 base from V and 1 base from J; junction bases left unmatched: 9. The CDR3 nucleotides read TGTGCCAGCAGTGAAGGGTTGCGGGGGGGCCGTCGCACAGATACGCAGTATTTT. This encodes CASSEGLRGGRRTDTQYF.

This clone was observed once. The chain has TRBV12-1 and TRBJ1-5; the table's D call TRBD1 went unverified against the DNA. TRBV12-1 is described as a pseudogene. The CDR3 is 17 amino acids. CDR3 bases: TGTGCCAGGAACAGGGGGCGGAGGGCTTATAGCAATCAGCCCCAGCATTTT. It yields the protein CARNRGRRAYSNQPQHF.

This rearrangement joins TRBV7-9 to TRBJ2-5; D remains unclear. V dropped 5 bases and J dropped 5 bases, with 15 bases sitting between them. CDR1 and CDR2 from the germline V gene are SEHNR and FQNEAQ (reference sequence). The CDR3 length is 14 residues. CDR3 sequence: CASSGSNPPETQYF. The CDR3 bases are TGTGCCAGCAGCGGCAGTAATCCGCCGGAGACCCAGTACTTC.

The chain recombines TRBV6-2 or TRBV6-3 with TRBJ1-1, with D tentatively TRBD1 (5 bases). CDR3 size: 15 residues. Trimming took off 6 bases at V and 5 bases at J, with 19 bases between the two ends. Germline V lookup: CDR1 MNHEY, CDR2 SVGEGT. The CDR3 bases are TGTGCCAGCAGCAAAGGGGCGGGGCGGTATACTGAAGCTTTCTTT. It encodes CASSKGAGRYTEAFF.

As concerns this clone: A junction boundary mismatches the germline segment, possibly from a read error. The V call is TRBV6-2 or TRBV6-3, the J call TRBJ2-7; D remains ambiguous. Germline V gene data show CDR1 as MNHEY and CDR2 as SVGEGT. The CDR3 consists of 11 residues. The CDR3 region is CASSSSSEQYF. CDR3 sequence (DNA): TGTGCCAGCAGTTCTTCCTCCGAGCAGTACTTC.

In this sample, this clone turned up once. The chain recombines TRBV6-5 with TRBJ1-1, with a weak D call TRBD1 (5 bases). CDR3 length equals 13 residues. Germline-derived CDR1 and CDR2 are MNHEY and SVGAGI. Trimming stripped 2 bases from V and 3 bases from J, with 7 bases between. As DNA, the CDR3 is TGTGCCAGCAGTTACACAGGTTACACTGAAGCTTTCTTT. Amino acid sequence: CASSYTGYTEAFF.

The chain carries TRBV3-1 (or the pseudogene TRBV3-2) and TRBJ2-2; D is undetermined. V gave up 7 bases and J gave up 5 bases, with 8 bases separating them. The CDR3 sequence is 12 residues long. Germline CDR1 reads LGHDT; CDR2 reads YNNKEL (reference sequence). The CDR3 nucleotides read TGTGCCAGCACCCTAGGAACCGGGGAGCTGTTTTTT. It is translated as CASTLGTGELFF.

V usage is TRBV2 and J usage is TRBJ2-2; 9 positions agree with TRBD2. The CDR3 is 14 residues long. V lost 11 bases to trimming and J lost 2 bases; unmatched junction nucleotides: 6. Looked up from germline, CDR1 is SNHLY and CDR2 is FYNNEI. CDR3 sequence: CAAQAGGNTGELFF. The CDR3 bases are TGTGCCGCCCAAGCGGGGGGTAACACCGGGGAGCTGTTTTTT.

The V call is TRBV21-1, the J call TRBJ2-4; the DNA was not used to check the table's D call, TRBD1. TRBV21-1 is shown as a pseudogene. This CDR3 comprises 16 residues. CDR3 residues: CASSKRFNRGSNIQYF. CDR3 DNA sequence: TGTGCCAGCAGCAAACGGTTTAACAGGGGGTCCAACATTCAGTACTTC.

The chain links TRBV5-5 to TRBJ1-1; 8 nucleotides line up with TRBD1. Germline CDR1 and CDR2: SGHKS and YYEKEE (reference sequence). The J segment lost 5 bases and the V segment lost 3 bases, leaving 6 bases of the junction unmatched. The CDR3 spans 14 residues. CDR3 in amino acids: CASSSTGGSTEAFF. The DNA of the CDR3 is TGTGCCAGCAGCTCCACAGGGGGTAGTACTGAAGCTTTCTTT.

The chain employs TRBV7-2 and TRBJ2-7, with TRBD1 as a possible D gene (8 bases). CDR1 and CDR2 (germline): SGHTA, FQGNSA. The CDR3 has 14 residues. Deletions cut 3 bases from V and 6 bases from J, with 15 bases between. The DNA of the CDR3 is TGTGCCAGCAGCTTTGCAGGGGGCGGGGGCGAGCAGTACTTC. It codes for CASSFAGGGGEQYF.

The V and J genes are TRBV6-5 and TRBJ1-2, with no clear D. The CDR3 loop spans 14 amino acids. In germline, CDR1 is MNHEY, CDR2 SVGAGI. V was trimmed by 0 bases and J by 4 bases, leaving 9 bases between them. In nucleotides, the CDR3 is TGTGCCAGCAGTTACTCGTGGCAAAGCTATGGCTACACCTTC. Protein: CASSYSWQSYGYTF.

CDR3 in DNA: TGTGCCAGCTCACCAATCGGGACAGAACGGGGTTCACCCCTCCACTTT. Its translation is CASSPIGTERGSPLHF. This chain joins TRBV18 and TRBJ1-6; 7 nucleotides line up with TRBD1. The CDR3 consists of 16 residues. J lost 9 bases, V lost 2 bases, and 10 bases had no gene match. The germline V gene has CDR1 KGHSH and CDR2 LQKENI. Together with reference TRBV18 and TRBJ1-6, the CDR3 gives the full variable domain: NAGVMQNPRHLVRRRGQEARLRCSPMKGHSHVYWYRQLPEEGLKFMVYLQKENIIDESGMPKERFSAEFPKEGPSILRIQQVVRGDSAAYFCASSPIGTERGSPLHFGNGTRLTVT.

This clone has only a few counts. The chain joins TRBV6-5 to TRBJ1-5; 7 bases align to TRBD1. V lost 7 bases and J lost 0; bases outside the gene matches: 6. Germline CDR1 is MNHEY and CDR2 is SVGAGI. The CDR3 has 15 residues. The DNA of the CDR3 is TGTGCCAGCAAGCTAGGGACAGATAGCAATCAGCCCCAGCATTTT. Its translation: CASKLGTDSNQPQHF.

The DNA of the CDR3 is TGTGCCAGCAGCGTAGCGACAGGCCCTTCAAGCTACACCTTC. Translation gives CASSVATGPSSYTF. The J gene is TRBJ1-2, the V gene TRBV9; D is possibly TRBD1 (6 bases). The CDR3 is made up of 14 amino acids. CDR1 and CDR2 from the germline V gene are SGDLS and YYNGEE. V lost 0 bases, J lost 9 bases, and 15 bases lay in between. The complete variable domain, with remaining parts taken from reference TRBV9 and TRBJ1-2, reads DSGVTQTPKHLITATGQRVTLRCSPRSGDLSVYWYQQSLDQGLQFLIQYYNGEERAKGNILERFSAQQFPDLHSELNLSSLELGDSALYFCASSVATGPSSYTFGSGTRLTVV.

The V call is TRBV5-8, the J call TRBJ2-3, with a possible D match to TRBD1 (6 bases). In germline, CDR1 is SGHTS, CDR2 YDEGEE. The CDR3 totals 14 residues. V lost 4 bases and J lost 6, with 15 bases in between. CDR3 DNA sequence: TGTGCCAGCAGCCTTAGACAGGCCATGGATACGCAGTATTTT. This codes for CASSLRQAMDTQYF.

The CDR3 region has the DNA TGTGCCAGCGCCCCGGTCACAGATACGCAGTATTTT. Protein product: CASAPVTDTQYF. The chain links TRBV18 to TRBJ2-3; no definite D call. The germline V and J ends were trimmed by 8 bases and 2 bases, with 8 bases remaining between them. The CDR3 is 12 amino acids. Germline V gives CDR1 KGHSH, CDR2 LQKENI.

This rearrangement joins TRBV4-2 to TRBJ2-2, with 10 nucleotides matching TRBD2. CDR1 and CDR2 from the germline V gene are LGHNA and YNFKEQ. The length of the CDR3 is 16 residues. The V gene end was trimmed by 3 bases and the J gene end by 5 bases; junction bases not matched to a gene: 6. The CDR3 sequence is CASSHTAGGRTGELFF. The CDR3 DNA reads as TGTGCCAGCAGCCATACAGCGGGGGGGCGGACCGGGGAGCTGTTTTTT.

The chain uses TRBV5-1 and TRBJ2-5; perhaps TRBD2 as D (6 bases). CDR3 size: 13 residues. Trimming stripped 4 bases from V and 4 bases from J, with 11 bases between. The V gene's germline CDR1 is SGHRS and CDR2 YFSETQ. For the CDR3, the DNA is TGCGCCAGCAGCCCGGTGGGGGGAGAGACCCAGTACTTC. The encoded protein is CASSPVGGETQYF.